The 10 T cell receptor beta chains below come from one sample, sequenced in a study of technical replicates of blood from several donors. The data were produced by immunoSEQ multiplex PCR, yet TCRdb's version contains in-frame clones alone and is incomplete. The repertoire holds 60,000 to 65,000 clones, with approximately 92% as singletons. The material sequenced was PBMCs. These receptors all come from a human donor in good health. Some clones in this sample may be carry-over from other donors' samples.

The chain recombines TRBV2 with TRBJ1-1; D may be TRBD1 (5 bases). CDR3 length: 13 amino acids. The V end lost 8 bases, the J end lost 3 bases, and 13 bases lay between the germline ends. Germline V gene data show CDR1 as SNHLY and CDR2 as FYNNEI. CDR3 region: CASLFPGDTEAFF. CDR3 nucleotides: TGTGCCAGCCTATTTCCGGGGGACACTGAAGCTTTCTTT.

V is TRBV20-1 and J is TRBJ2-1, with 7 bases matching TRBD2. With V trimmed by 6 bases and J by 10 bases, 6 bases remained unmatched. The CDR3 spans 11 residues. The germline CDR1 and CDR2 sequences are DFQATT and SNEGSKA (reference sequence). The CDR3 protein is CSARTSEEQFF. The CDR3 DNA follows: TGCAGTGCCAGAACTAGCGAGGAGCAGTTCTTC.

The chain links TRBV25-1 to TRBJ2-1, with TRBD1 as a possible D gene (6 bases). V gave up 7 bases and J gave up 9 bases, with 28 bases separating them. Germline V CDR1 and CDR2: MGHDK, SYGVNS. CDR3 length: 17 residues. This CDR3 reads CASTQAEFRDNPSEQFF. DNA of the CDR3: TGTGCCAGCACCCAAGCAGAATTCCGGGACAATCCCAGTGAGCAGTTCTTC.

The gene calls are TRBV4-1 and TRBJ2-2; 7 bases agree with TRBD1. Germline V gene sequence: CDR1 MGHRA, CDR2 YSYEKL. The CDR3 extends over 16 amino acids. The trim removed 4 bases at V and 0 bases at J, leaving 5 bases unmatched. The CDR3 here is CASSRDGQANTGELFF. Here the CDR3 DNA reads TGCGCCAGCAGCCGGGACGGACAGGCGAACACCGGGGAGCTGTTTTTT.

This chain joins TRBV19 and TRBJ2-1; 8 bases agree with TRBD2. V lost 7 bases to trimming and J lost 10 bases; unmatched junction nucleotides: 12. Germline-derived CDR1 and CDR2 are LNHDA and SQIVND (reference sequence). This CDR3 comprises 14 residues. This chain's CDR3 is CASKSGLAGEEQFF. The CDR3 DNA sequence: TGTGCCAGTAAAAGCGGGCTAGCGGGCGAAGAGCAGTTCTTC.

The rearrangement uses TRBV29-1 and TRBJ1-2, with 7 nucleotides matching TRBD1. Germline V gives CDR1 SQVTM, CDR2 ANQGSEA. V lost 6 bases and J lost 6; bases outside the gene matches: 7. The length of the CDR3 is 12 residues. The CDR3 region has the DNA TGCAGCGTAGATAGGACAGGAGATGGCTACACCTTC. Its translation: CSVDRTGDGYTF.

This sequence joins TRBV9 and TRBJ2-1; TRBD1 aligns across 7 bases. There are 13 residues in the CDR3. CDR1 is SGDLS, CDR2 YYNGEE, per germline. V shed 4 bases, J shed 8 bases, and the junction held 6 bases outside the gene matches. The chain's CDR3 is CASSRDRGDEQFF. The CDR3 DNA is TGTGCCAGCAGCCGGGACAGAGGCGATGAGCAGTTCTTC.

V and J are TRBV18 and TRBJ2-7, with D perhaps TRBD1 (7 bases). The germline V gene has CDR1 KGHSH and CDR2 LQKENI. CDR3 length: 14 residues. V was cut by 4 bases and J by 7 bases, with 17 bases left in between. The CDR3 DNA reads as TGTGCCAGCTCACGCGGGACCCAGGGGGGAGAGCAGTACTTC. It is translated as CASSRGTQGGEQYF.

In nucleotides, the CDR3 is TGCGCCAGCAGCCAAGATCCAGGGAGGGTAGGTGGCTACACCTTC. Its translation: CASSQDPGRVGGYTF. V is TRBV4-3 and J is TRBJ1-2; D is perhaps TRBD1 (5 bases). The CDR3 is 15 amino acids. Deletions cut 0 bases from V and 7 bases from J, with 15 bases between. Germline CDR1 reads LGHNA; CDR2 reads YSLEER.

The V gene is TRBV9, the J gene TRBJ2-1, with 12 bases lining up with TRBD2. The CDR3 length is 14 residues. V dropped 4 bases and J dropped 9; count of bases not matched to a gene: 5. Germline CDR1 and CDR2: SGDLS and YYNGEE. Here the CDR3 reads CASSFSGLAGEQFF. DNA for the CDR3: TGTGCCAGCAGCTTCTCGGGACTAGCGGGTGAGCAGTTCTTC.